The clone carrying this TCR beta chain has a count of ten or more. This sample was taken from a study of T cells in Graves' hyperthyroidism and ophthalmopathy. There were TCR beta CDR3 regions amplified from RNA transcripts. With the HTBI primer set, the TCR CDR3 went through a first round of RT-PCR. Each CDR3 protein gets one entry after TCRdb re-called the multiplex PCR reads with MiXCR. Of 250,000 to 300,000 distinct CDR3 sequences listed, approximately 14% were seen once; the top ten hold about an eighth. This CDR3 comprises 16 residues. Germline loops: CDR1 SNHLY, CDR2 FYNNEI. Losses at the gene ends were 8 bases for V and 10 bases for J; bases not matched to a gene: 15.

J is TRBJ2-1 and V is TRBV2, with TRBD2 identical over 12 bases. Sequencing used blood. This sequence was found in a woman aged 40 to 50 with Graves' hyperthyroidism that later progressed to Graves' ophthalmopathy. CDR3 in DNA: TGTGCCAGCGGAGCGGGACTAGCGGGCATAACGGGGGAGCAGTTCTTC. Its protein product is CASGAGLAGITGEQFF.